The 21 T cell receptor delta chains reported below all come from one sample, sequenced in a study of DNA immune sequencing with unique molecular identifiers. Primers for all 8 TRDV and 4 TRDJ genes amplified genomic DNA in 32-plex. A 12-nucleotide UMI was added during 3 to 4 barcoding PCR cycles before adapter PCR. TCRdb made new clone calls on the multiplex PCR reads using CATT. Here the sample spans some 5,300 delta-chain clones, roughly 11% being singletons. The sequencing input was gamma-delta T cells enriched from blood buffy coat, or unenriched PBMCs (not recorded which). All receptors derive from a human donor in good health.

A note on this clone: This likely reflects a read error, since a far larger clone is one base away. Other DNA sequences in this sample translate to the same CDR3. The chain has TRDV2 and TRDJ1, with 7 bases lining up with TRDD3. This CDR3 region has 16 residues. Germline CDR1 and CDR2: GEAIGNYY and EKD. The ends lost 9 bases at V and 3 bases at J; junction bases unmatched: 18. CDR3 nucleotides: TGTGCCGGGTACCTGACTGGAGGATACGAGGCCGATAAACTCATCTTT. The encoded protein is CAGYLTGGYEADKLIF.

This clone was seen a few times. The protein given by TCRdb reflects a much larger clone and differs at residue 4 from this DNA's translation, likely from a read error; the protein shown is the DNA's translation. The gene calls are TRDV2 and TRDJ2; 12 nucleotides line up with TRDD3. Germline assignment: CDR1 GEAIGNYY and CDR2 EKD. The CDR3 has 18 residues. CDR3 DNA sequence: TGTGCCTGTCACACCCTACTGGGGGATACTTCTCTGACAGCACAACTCTTCTTT. Translation: CACHTLLGDTSLTAQLFF.

The sample holds a few counts of this clone. V and J are TRDV2 and TRDJ1, with TRDD3 matching 9 bases. The V gene's germline CDR1 is GEAIGNYY and CDR2 EKD. The CDR3 loop spans 19 amino acids. Trimming at V came to 4 bases and at J to 0 bases, leaving 17 bases not matched to a gene. CDR3 in amino acids: CACERLRHTGGENTDKLIF. CDR3 in DNA: TGTGCCTGTGAACGCCTACGACATACTGGGGGAGAGAACACCGATAAACTCATCTTT.

This clone was counted between two and nine times. TCRdb attributes to this sequence the protein of a much larger clone, which differs from the DNA translation at residue 13; a read error is likely, and the protein displayed is translated from the DNA. For the CDR3, the DNA is TGTGCCTGTGACAAACTGGGGGACCCCCCCTACACCAATAAACTCATCTTT. This gives the protein CACDKLGDPPYTNKLIF. The rearrangement links TRDV2 to TRDJ1; 9 positions agree with TRDD3. The CDR3 loop spans 17 amino acids. The germline gives CDR1 GEAIGNYY, CDR2 EKD.

Worth noting for this clone: The translation of this DNA and the TCRdb protein of a much larger clone differ at residue 10, probably owing to a read error; the protein shown here is translated from the DNA. V gene TRDV2 combines with J gene TRDJ1; the match to TRDD3 covers 9 bases. CDR3 size: 16 residues. The germline gives CDR1 GEAIGNYY, CDR2 EKD. The trim removed 3 bases at V and 0 bases at J, leaving 7 bases unmatched. The DNA for the CDR3 is TGTGCCTGTGACTCCGTACTGGGGGAGAACACCGATAAACTCATCTTT. It is translated as CACDSVLGENTDKLIF.

About this clone itself: A read error is the likely source, as a far larger clone sits one nucleotide away. Additional DNA sequences in this sample encode the identical CDR3. V gene TRDV2 combines with J gene TRDJ1; TRDD3 matches at 8 bases. This CDR3 region has 17 residues. Per the germline V gene, CDR1 is GEAIGNYY and CDR2 is EKD. V shed 1 base, J shed 0 bases, and the junction held 9 bases outside the gene matches. CDR3 in amino acids: CACDTLGDGKYTDKLIF. CDR3 sequence (DNA): TGTGCCTGTGACACTCTGGGGGACGGAAAGTACACCGATAAACTCATCTTT.

This clone was observed a handful of times. The protein recorded in TCRdb matches a much larger clone and deviates from this DNA's translation at residue 12, suggesting a read error; the protein here is obtained by translating the DNA. This chain links TRDV2 with TRDJ3, with D perhaps TRDD3 (5 bases). The CDR3 is 17 amino acids. The germline V gene has CDR1 GEAIGNYY and CDR2 EKD. CDR3 in amino acids: CACDTSPPSWDARQMFF. CDR3 nucleotides: TGTGCCTGTGACACATCGCCCCCCTCCTGGGACGCCCGACAGATGTTTTTC.

This clone was observed a few times. The protein given by TCRdb reflects a much larger clone and differs at residue 11 from this DNA's translation, likely from a read error; the protein shown is the DNA's translation. The V and J genes are TRDV2 and TRDJ3; 7 positions agree with TRDD3. V dropped 1 base and J dropped 0; count of bases not matched to a gene: 11. The CDR3 is made up of 20 amino acids. Per the germline V gene, CDR1 is GEAIGNYY and CDR2 is EKD. As DNA, the CDR3 is TGTGCCTGTGACACGGGAAGCCTGGGGGTCGACTCCTGGGACACCCGACAGATGTTTTTC. Translated: CACDTGSLGVDSWDTRQMFF.

This clone was observed at least ten times. In the same sample, other DNA sequences code for this CDR3. The genes are TRAV38-2/DV8 and TRDJ1, with D tentatively TRDD2 or TRDD3 (7 bases each). The ends were cut back, 0 bases at V and 0 bases at J, with 39 bases in the middle. CDR1 is TSESDYY, CDR2 QEAYKQQN, per germline. CDR3 size: 25 residues. Here the CDR3 reads CAYRSATFLPPRGDLRSFYTDKLIF. The CDR3 DNA sequence: TGTGCTTATAGGAGCGCCACCTTCCTCCCCCCGCGGGGGGATTTACGGTCCTTCTACACCGATAAACTCATCTTT.

Of note for this clone: The protein that TCRdb holds for this DNA derives from a much larger clone and differs from the translated DNA at residue 6, which likely indicates a read error; the protein shown here is translated from the DNA. The V call is TRDV2, the J call TRDJ1, with D perhaps matching TRDD2 or TRDD3 (6 bases each). Trimming pared 1 base from V and 0 bases from J, leaving 23 bases between. The CDR3 loop spans 19 amino acids. Germline assignment: CDR1 GEAIGNYY and CDR2 EKD. CDR3 in DNA: TGTGCCTGTGACACAGCCTTCCGGGGGCTGGGGATCGACACCGATAAACTCATCTTT. It yields the protein CACDTAFRGLGIDTDKLIF.

A remark on this clone: A far larger clone is just one base off, so this is likely a read error. J is TRDJ1 and V is TRDV1; 13 bases are shared with TRDD3. The J gene, left out of TCRdb, was set here by checking the DNA against germline. V lost 3 bases to trimming and J lost 9 bases; unmatched junction nucleotides: 34. The CDR3 runs 24 residues. CDR1 and CDR2 (germline): TSWWSYY, QGS. In nucleotides, the CDR3 is TGTGCTCTTGGGGATCGCTGGCTTCCGAAGGGCGTGTACTGGGGGATACGCGGATCGACTCAACTCATCTTT. Encoded protein: CALGDRWLPKGVYWGIRGSTQLIF.

The sample holds many counts of this clone. TCRdb's listed protein matches a much larger clone and diverges from this DNA's translation at residue 13, likely through a read error; the protein shown comes from the DNA. This chain connects TRDV2 to TRDJ1; 11 bases are a match to TRDD3. This CDR3 contains 15 residues. The germline V gene has CDR1 GEAIGNYY and CDR2 EKD. The CDR3 DNA reads TGTGCCTGTGCCCAACTGGGGGATAGGGACGATAAACCCATCTTT. This encodes CACAQLGDRDDKPIF.

Concerning this clone: The likely explanation is a read error, given a far larger clone one base away. The sample carries other DNA sequences with the same CDR3. This chain connects TRDV2 to TRDJ3; 12 nucleotides match TRDD3. After removal of 2 bases from V and 0 bases from J, the junction contained 7 bases not matched to a gene. Looked up from germline, CDR1 is GEAIGNYY and CDR2 is EKD. The CDR3 is 20 residues long. The CDR3 loop reads CACDKVLGDTRSWDTRQMFF. In DNA form, the CDR3 reads TGTGCCTGTGACAAAGTACTGGGGGATACCCGCTCCTGGGACACCCGACAGATGTTTTTC.

By its share, this clone is medium-sized. The rearrangement joins TRDV1 to TRDJ1, with TRDD3 matching over 12 bases. J gave up 2 bases and V 4 bases, and 29 bases lay outside the gene matches. CDR1 and CDR2 from the germline V gene are TSWWSYY and QGS. The CDR3 has 24 amino acids. The CDR3 is CALGGYLSSFTRTWGIRRTDKLIF. The CDR3 DNA follows: TGTGCTCTTGGGGGCTATCTCTCTTCCTTTACGCGTACCTGGGGGATACGGAGGACCGATAAACTCATCTTT.

No V gene was called, though TRDJ1 was called as the J gene; the table's D call of TRDD3 was not tested on the DNA. There are 19 residues in the CDR3. Here the CDR3 DNA reads TGTGCTCTTGGGGAACTGGCCTACCGCGGGAACGGGGGATCCGATAAACTCATCTTT. This gives the protein CALGELAYRGNGGSDKLIF.

Comments on this clone: The translation of this DNA and the TCRdb protein of a much larger clone differ at residue 3, probably owing to a read error; the protein shown here is translated from the DNA. The chain is built from TRDV2 and TRDJ1; 7 bases match TRDD3. In germline, CDR1 is GEAIGNYY, CDR2 EKD. The CDR3 runs 15 residues. The CDR3 bases are TGTGCCTTTGACCTACTGGGGACAGACACCGATAAACTCATCTTT. This codes for CAFDLLGTDTDKLIF.

Without a V gene call, the J gene is given as TRDJ1; the table's D call, TRDD3, has no DNA check behind it. The CDR3 runs 17 residues. CDR3 loop: CALGELLPTTGGPPLIF. The CDR3 DNA is TGTGCTCTTGGGGAACTCCTTCCTACGACTGGGGGTCCGCCACTCATCTTT.

About this clone: TCRdb pairs this DNA with a much larger clone's protein that differs at residue 10, likely a read error; the protein shown was translated from the DNA. The gene calls are TRDV2 and TRDJ1, with D tentatively TRDD3 (6 bases). The ends were cut back, 0 bases at V and 0 bases at J, with 22 bases in the middle. The CDR3 has 19 residues. CDR1 and CDR2 (germline): GEAIGNYY, EKD. This CDR3 reads CACDTLKAGVYPDTDKLIF. The CDR3 bases are TGTGCCTGTGACACCCTTAAAGCTGGGGTATACCCGGACACCGATAAACTCATCTTT.

Of note for this clone: The protein recorded in TCRdb matches a much larger clone and deviates from this DNA's translation at residue 4, suggesting a read error; the protein here is obtained by translating the DNA. The genes are TRDV2 and TRDJ1; 13 bases agree with TRDD3. The CDR3 consists of 20 residues. CDR1 and CDR2 (germline): GEAIGNYY, EKD. In DNA, the CDR3 is TGTGCCTGTTACACCGTCGCTACTGGGGGATACGGAGGGTACACCGATAAACTCATCTTT. Its translation is CACYTVATGGYGGYTDKLIF.

This clone was seen a handful of times. TCRdb records a much larger clone's protein for this DNA, with a difference at residue 9 that likely arises from a read error; the protein given is the translation of the DNA. The CDR3 region is CACDDLTAADKLIF. DNA for the CDR3: TGTGCCTGTGACGACCTTACAGCCGCCGATAAACTCATCTTT. The chain recombines TRDV2 with TRDJ1; D gene ambiguous. V dropped 3 bases and J dropped 3 bases, with 13 bases sitting between them. Per the germline V gene, CDR1 is GEAIGNYY and CDR2 is EKD. The CDR3 sequence is 14 residues long.

This clone was found many times. At the DNA level, this CDR3 is encoded by other sequences in the same sample as well. This rearrangement joins TRDV2 to TRDJ1; tentative D call: TRDD3 (6 bases). Germline V CDR1 and CDR2: GEAIGNYY, EKD. The CDR3 is 15 amino acids. Trimming took off 3 bases at V and 0 bases at J, with 13 bases between the two ends. The CDR3 loop is CACDPLLGNTDKLIF. CDR3 DNA: TGTGCCTGTGACCCCCTACTGGGAAACACCGATAAACTCATCTTT.